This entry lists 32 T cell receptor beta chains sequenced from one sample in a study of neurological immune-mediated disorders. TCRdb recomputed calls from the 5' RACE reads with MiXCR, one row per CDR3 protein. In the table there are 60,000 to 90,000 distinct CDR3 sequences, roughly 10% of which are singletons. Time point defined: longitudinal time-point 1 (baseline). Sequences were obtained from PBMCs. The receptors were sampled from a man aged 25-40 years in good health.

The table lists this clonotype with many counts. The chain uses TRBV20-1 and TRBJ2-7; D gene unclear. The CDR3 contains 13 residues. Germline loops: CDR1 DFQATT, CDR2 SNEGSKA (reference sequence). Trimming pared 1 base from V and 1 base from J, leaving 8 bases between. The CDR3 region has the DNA TGCAGTGCTAGAGGGCCAGTTTCCTACGAGCAGTACTTC. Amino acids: CSARGPVSYEQYF.

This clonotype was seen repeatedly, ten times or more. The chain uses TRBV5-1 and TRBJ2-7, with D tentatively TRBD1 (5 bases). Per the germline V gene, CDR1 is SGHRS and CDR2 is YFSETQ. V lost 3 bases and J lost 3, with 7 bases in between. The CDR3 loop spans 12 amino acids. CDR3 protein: CASSSTGYEQYF. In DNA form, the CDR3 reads TGCGCCAGCAGCTCTACAGGCTACGAGCAGTACTTC.

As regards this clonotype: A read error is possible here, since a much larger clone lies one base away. CDR3 coding DNA: TGCAGTGTAAGGGGGGGGACTAGCGTCTATGAGCGGTTCTTC. This encodes CSVRGGTSVYERFF. The V gene is TRBV20-1, the J gene TRBJ2-1, with 10 positions matching TRBD2. The CDR3 extends over 14 amino acids. In germline, CDR1 is DFQATT, CDR2 SNEGSKA (reference sequence).

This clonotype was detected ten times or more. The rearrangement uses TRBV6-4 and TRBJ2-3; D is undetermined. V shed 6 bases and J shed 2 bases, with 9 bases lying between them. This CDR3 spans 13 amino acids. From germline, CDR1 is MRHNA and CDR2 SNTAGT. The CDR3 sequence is CASRESNTDTQYF. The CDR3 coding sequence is TGTGCCAGCAGAGAAAGCAACACAGATACGCAGTATTTT.

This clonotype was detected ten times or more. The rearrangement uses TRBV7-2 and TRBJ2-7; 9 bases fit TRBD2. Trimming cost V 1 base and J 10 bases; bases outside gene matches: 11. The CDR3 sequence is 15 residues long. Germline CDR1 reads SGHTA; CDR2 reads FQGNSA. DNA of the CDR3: TGTGCCAGCAGCTTAGGTAGTCTAGCGGGACAAGAACAGTACTTC. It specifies CASSLGSLAGQEQYF.

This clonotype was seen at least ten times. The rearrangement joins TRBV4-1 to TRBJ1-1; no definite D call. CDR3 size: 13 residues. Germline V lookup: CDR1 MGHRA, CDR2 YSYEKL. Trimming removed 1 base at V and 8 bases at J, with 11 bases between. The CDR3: CASSQVRAYEAFF. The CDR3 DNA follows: TGCGCCAGCAGCCAAGTGAGGGCGTACGAAGCTTTCTTT.

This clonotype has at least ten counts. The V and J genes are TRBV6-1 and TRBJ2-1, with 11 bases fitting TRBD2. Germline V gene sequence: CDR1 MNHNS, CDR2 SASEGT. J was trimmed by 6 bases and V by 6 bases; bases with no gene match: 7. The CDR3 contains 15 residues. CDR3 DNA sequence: TGTGCCAGCAGACCCGGACTAGCGGGTGTCAATGAGCAGTTCTTC. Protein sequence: CASRPGLAGVNEQFF.

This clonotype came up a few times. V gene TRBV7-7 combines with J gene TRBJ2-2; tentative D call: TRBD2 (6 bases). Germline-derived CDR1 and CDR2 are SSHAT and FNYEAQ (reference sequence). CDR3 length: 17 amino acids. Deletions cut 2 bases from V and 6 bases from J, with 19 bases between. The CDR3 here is CASSLNALRGRAGELFF. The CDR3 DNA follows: TGTGCCAGCAGCTTAAATGCTTTGCGGGGTCGAGCCGGGGAGCTGTTTTTT.

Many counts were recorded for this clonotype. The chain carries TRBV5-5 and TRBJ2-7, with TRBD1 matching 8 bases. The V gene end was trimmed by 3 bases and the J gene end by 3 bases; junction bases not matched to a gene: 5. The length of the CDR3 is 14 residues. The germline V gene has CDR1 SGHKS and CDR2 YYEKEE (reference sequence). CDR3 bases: TGTGCCAGCAGCTCACCGGGACAGGTCTACGAGCAGTACTTC. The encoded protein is CASSSPGQVYEQYF.

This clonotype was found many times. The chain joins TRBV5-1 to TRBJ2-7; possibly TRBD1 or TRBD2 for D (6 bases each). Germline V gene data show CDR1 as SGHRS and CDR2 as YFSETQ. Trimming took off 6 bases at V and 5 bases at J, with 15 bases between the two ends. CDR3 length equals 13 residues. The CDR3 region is CASTPGGLDEQYF. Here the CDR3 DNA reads TGCGCCAGCACCCCCGGGGGCTTAGACGAGCAGTACTTC. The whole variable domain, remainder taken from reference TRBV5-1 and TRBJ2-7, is KAGVTQTPRYLIKTRGQQVTLSCSPISGHRSVSWYQQTPGQGLQFLFEYFSETQRNKGNFPGRFSGRQFSNSRSEMNVSTLELGDSALYLCASTPGGLDEQYFGPGTRLTVT.

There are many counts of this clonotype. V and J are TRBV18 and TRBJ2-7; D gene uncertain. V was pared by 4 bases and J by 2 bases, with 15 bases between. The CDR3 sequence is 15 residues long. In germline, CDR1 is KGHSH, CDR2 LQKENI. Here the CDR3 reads CASSLQAYQTYEQYF. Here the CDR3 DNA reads TGTGCCAGCTCACTTCAGGCTTACCAGACCTACGAGCAGTACTTC.

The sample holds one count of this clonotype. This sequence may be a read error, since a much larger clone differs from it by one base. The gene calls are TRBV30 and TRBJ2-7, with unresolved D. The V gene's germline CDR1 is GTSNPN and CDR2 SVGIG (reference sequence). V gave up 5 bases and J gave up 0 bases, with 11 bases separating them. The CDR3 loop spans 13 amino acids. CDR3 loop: CAWSTWSSYEQYF. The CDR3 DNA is TGTGCCTGGTCGACATGGAGCTCCTACGAGCAGTACTTC.

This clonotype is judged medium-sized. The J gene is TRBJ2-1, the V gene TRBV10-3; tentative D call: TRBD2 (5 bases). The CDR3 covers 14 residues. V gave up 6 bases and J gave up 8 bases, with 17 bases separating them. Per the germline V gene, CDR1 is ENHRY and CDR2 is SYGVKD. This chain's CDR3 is CAISIATNTDEQFF. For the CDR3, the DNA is TGTGCCATCAGCATAGCGACGAATACGGATGAGCAGTTCTTC.

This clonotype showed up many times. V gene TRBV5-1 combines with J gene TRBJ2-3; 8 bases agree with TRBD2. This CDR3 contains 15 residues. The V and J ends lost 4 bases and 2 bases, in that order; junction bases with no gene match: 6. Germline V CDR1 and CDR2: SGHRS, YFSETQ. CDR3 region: CASSPGLALTDTQYF. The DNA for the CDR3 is TGCGCCAGCAGCCCCGGACTAGCTCTCACAGATACGCAGTATTTT.

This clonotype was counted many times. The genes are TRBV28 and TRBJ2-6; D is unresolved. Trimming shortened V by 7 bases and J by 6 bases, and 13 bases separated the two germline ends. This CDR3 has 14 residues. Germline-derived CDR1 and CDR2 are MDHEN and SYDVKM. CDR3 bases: TGTGCCAGCAAACCGTCTCTTCTGGCCAACGTCCTGACTTTC. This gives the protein CASKPSLLANVLTF.

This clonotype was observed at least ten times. The CDR3 sequence is CSARAGTVGEQYF. DNA for the CDR3: TGCAGTGCTAGAGCCGGGACGGTTGGGGAGCAGTACTTC. The chain joins TRBV20-1 to TRBJ2-7; TRBD1 or TRBD2 may be the D gene (5 bases each). From germline, CDR1 is DFQATT and CDR2 SNEGSKA (reference sequence). V lost 1 base to trimming and J lost 7 bases, with 14 bases between them. There are 13 residues in the CDR3.

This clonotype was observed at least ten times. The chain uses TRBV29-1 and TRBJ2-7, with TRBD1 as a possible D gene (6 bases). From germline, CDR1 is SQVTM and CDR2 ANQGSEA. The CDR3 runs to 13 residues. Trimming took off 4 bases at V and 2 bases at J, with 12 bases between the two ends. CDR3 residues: CSVGTGLPYEQYF. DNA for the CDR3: TGCAGCGTTGGTACAGGGCTCCCCTACGAGCAGTACTTC.

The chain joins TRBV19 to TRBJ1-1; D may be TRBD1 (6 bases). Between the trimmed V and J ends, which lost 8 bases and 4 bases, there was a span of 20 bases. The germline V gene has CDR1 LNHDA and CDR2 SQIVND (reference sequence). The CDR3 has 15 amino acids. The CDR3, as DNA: TGTGCCAGTGGTAAGGACAGCCCGTTTTTCACTGAAGCTTTCTTT. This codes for CASGKDSPFFTEAFF.

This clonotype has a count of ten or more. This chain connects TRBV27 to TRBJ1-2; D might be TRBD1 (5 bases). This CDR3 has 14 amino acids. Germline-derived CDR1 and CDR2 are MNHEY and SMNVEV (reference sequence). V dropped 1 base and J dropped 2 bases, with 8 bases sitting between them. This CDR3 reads CASSLLPGNYGYTF. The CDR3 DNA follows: TGTGCCAGCAGTTTATTACCAGGGAACTATGGCTACACCTTC.

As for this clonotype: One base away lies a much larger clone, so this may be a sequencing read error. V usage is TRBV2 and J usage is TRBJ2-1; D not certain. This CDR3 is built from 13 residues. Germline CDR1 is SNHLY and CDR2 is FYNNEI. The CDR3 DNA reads TGTGCCAGCAAATTAGGCCATAACAATCAGCAGTTCTTC. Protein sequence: CASKLGHNNQQFF.

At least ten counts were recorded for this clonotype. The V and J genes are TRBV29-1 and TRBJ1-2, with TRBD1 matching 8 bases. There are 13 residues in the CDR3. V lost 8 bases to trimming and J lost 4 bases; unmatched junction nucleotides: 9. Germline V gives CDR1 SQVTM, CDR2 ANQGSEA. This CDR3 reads CSSGQGEGYGYTF. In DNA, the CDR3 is TGCAGCAGCGGACAGGGTGAAGGCTATGGCTACACCTTC.

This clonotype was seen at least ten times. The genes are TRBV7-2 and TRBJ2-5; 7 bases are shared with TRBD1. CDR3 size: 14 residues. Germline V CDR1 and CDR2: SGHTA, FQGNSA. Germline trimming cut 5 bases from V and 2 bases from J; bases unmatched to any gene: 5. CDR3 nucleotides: TGTGCCAGCAGCCGAGGGACAGCGCAAGAGACCCAGTACTTC. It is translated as CASSRGTAQETQYF.

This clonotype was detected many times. CDR3 residues: CSVEGTVYNEQFF. The CDR3 nucleotides read TGCAGCGTTGAGGGTACAGTCTACAATGAGCAGTTCTTC. V and J are TRBV29-1 and TRBJ2-1; D is unclear. The germline gives CDR1 SQVTM, CDR2 ANQGSEA. The CDR3 has 13 amino acids. V lost 3 bases, J lost 3 bases, and 9 bases lay in between.

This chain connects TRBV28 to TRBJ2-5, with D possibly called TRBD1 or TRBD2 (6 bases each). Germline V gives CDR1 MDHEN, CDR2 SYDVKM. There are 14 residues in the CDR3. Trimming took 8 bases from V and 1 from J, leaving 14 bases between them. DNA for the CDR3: TGTGCCAGCGCCGAGGGGGGAGGCCAAGAGACCCAGTACTTC. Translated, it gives CASAEGGGQETQYF.

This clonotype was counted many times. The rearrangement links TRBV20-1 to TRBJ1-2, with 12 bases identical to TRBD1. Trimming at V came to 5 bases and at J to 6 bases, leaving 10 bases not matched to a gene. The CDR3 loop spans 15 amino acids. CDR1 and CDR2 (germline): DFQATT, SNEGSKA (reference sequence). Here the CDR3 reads CSAAGGTGGANGYTF. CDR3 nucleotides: TGCAGTGCTGCCGGGGGGACAGGGGGCGCAAATGGCTACACCTTC.

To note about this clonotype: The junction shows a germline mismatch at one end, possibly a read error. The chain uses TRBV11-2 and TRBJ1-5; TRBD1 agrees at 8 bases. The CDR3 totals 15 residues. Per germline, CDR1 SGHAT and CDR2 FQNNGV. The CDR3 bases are TGTGACAGCAGCTCTACAGGGGGAGGTAATCAGCCCCAGCATTTT. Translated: CDSSSTGGGNQPQHF.

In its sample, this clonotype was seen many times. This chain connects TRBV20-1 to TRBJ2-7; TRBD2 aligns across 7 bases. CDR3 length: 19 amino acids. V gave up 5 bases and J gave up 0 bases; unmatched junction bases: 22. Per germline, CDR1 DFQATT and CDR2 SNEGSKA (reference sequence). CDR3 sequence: CSAYDRFGVAGLSSYEQYF. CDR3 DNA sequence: TGCAGTGCTTACGATAGATTTGGGGTAGCGGGCCTTAGCTCCTACGAGCAGTACTTC.

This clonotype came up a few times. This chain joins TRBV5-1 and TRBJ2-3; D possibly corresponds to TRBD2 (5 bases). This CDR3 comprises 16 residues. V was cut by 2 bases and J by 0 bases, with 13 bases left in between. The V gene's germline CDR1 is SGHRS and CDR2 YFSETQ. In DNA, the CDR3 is TGCGCCAGCAGCTTACCTAGCAGTCCTAGCACAGATACGCAGTATTTT. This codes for CASSLPSSPSTDTQYF.

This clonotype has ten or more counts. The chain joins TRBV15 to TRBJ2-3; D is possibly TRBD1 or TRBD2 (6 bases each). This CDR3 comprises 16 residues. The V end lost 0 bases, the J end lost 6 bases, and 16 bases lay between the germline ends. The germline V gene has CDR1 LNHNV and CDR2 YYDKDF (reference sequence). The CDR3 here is CATSRDRGPGWDTQYF. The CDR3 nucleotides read TGTGCCACCAGCAGAGATCGGGGGCCTGGATGGGATACGCAGTATTTT.

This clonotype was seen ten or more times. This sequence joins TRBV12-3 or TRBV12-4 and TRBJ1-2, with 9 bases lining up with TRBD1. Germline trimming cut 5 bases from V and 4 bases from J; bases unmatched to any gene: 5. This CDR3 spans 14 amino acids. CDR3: CASSGTGKIYGYTF. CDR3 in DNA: TGTGCCAGCAGTGGGACAGGGAAGATCTATGGCTACACCTTC.

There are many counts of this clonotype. Written as DNA, the CDR3 is TGTGCCAGCAGCCAAGACAGCGGGAGGTTGTTCCAAGAGACCCAGTACTTC. It yields the protein CASSQDSGRLFQETQYF. The J gene is TRBJ2-5, the V gene TRBV4-2; 9 bases fit TRBD2. Germline CDR1 reads LGHNA; CDR2 reads YNFKEQ. With 0 bases clipped from V and 1 base from J, the junction kept 6 bases outside the gene matches. The CDR3 totals 17 residues.

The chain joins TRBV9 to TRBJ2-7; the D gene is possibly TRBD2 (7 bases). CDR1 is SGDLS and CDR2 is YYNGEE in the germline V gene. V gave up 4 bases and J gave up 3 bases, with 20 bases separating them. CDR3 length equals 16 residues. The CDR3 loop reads CASSPISLGGLYEQYF. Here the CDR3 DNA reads TGTGCCAGCAGCCCAATCTCCCTCGGGGGGCTCTACGAGCAGTACTTC.